This T cell receptor beta chain was retrieved from a study of control samples from healthy donors and cancer patients. The CDR3 consists of 13 residues. Per germline, CDR1 MNHEY and CDR2 SVGAGI. V was trimmed by 1 base and J by 5 bases, leaving 7 bases between them. The method was immunoSEQ multiplex PCR; TCRdb's version includes in-frame clones alone and lacks a portion of them. The repertoire holds around 110,000 clones, 88% seen once, with 2% to 3% in the top ten. The sample holds a few counts of this clone. The sequence came from an older woman in good health. The chain links TRBV6-5 to TRBJ2-3; D unclear. What was sequenced was blood. The CDR3 region is CASSYFSGDTQYF. CDR3 nucleotides: TGTGCCAGCAGTTACTTTTCGGGAGATACGCAGTATTTT.